Listed below are T cell receptor beta chains from one sample, sequenced in a study of early T cells in non-severe SARS-CoV-2 infection. From the 5' RACE reads, TCRdb called clonotypes with MiXCR, one entry per CDR3 protein. The top ten clones hold approximately 5.8% of a sample with some 32,000 distinct CDR3 sequences, approximately 6% of them seen once. The sample comprised whole blood. These receptor sequences come from an adult who was a healthcare worker with PCR-confirmed SARS-CoV-2 infection or an uninfected control (not recorded which). Both conserved end residues are part of each CDR3. D genes are given only for firm matches. Clone sizes are given selectively: once, few, many, or a class where the clone is expanded.

CDR3 DNA: TGTGCCAGCAGCTTAGCGTCGGGAACATACAATGAGCAGTTCTTC
CDR3 protein: CASSLASGTYNEQFF
D gene: -
V gene: TRBV7-2
clone size: few
J gene: TRBJ2-1

CDR3 DNA: TGTGCCAGCAGGAAAAGACAGGGGATTGTGATGAACACTGAAGCTTTCTTT
CDR3 protein: CASRKRQGIVMNTEAFF
D gene: TRBD1
V gene: TRBV11-2
clone size: many
J gene: TRBJ1-1

CDR3 DNA: TGTGCCAGCAGTCCACAGGGAAGCGAGTATGGCTACACCTTC
CDR3 protein: CASSPQGSEYGYTF
D gene: -
V gene: TRBV6-1
clone size: many
J gene: TRBJ1-2

CDR3 DNA: TGCAGTGCTCCTCAAGCGGGATGCTCCTACAATGAGCAGTTCTTC
CDR3 protein: CSAPQAGCSYNEQFF
D gene: TRBD2
V gene: TRBV20-1
clone size: -
J gene: TRBJ2-1

CDR3 DNA: TGTGCCAGCAGCTTCTATAGCGGGAGAAGGAATGAGCAGTTCTTC
CDR3 protein: CASSFYSGRRNEQFF
D gene: TRBD2
V gene: TRBV3-1
clone size: many
J gene: TRBJ2-1

CDR3 DNA: TGCGCCAGCAGCTTGGGTGGTGGGGCCAACGTCCTGACTTTC
CDR3 protein: CASSLGGGANVLTF
D gene: -
V gene: TRBV5-1
clone size: few
J gene: TRBJ2-6

CDR3 DNA: TGTGCCAGCTCACCACCGACTGGCCGGAAGGACTACAATGAGCAGTTCTTC
CDR3 protein: CASSPPTGRKDYNEQFF
D gene: -
V gene: TRBV18
clone size: -
J gene: TRBJ2-1

CDR3 DNA: TGCAGTGCTAGAGCCAGCGGGGGTTATGACACAGATACGCAGTATTTT
CDR3 protein: CSARASGGYDTDTQYF
D gene: TRBD2
V gene: TRBV20-1
clone size: few
J gene: TRBJ2-3

CDR3 DNA: TGTGCCAGCAGCGCACAGGGTTTTTACAATGAGCAGTTCTTC
CDR3 protein: CASSAQGFYNEQFF
D gene: -
V gene: TRBV9
clone size: many
J gene: TRBJ2-1

CDR3 DNA: TGTGCCAGCAGCTTCCCCATATCAGCGGGAGGGGCCAAAAACATTCAGTACTTC
CDR3 protein: CASSFPISAGGAKNIQYF
D gene: TRBD2
V gene: TRBV5-8
clone size: many
J gene: TRBJ2-4

CDR3 DNA: TGTGCCTGGAGTGTTCATAGGAGAGAGACCCAGTACTTC
CDR3 protein: CAWSVHRRETQYF
D gene: -
V gene: TRBV30
clone size: few
J gene: TRBJ2-5

CDR3 DNA: TGTGCCAGCAGCCGAGGCACTAGCGGGCAGCAGTTCTTC
CDR3 protein: CASSRGTSGQQFF
D gene: TRBD2
V gene: TRBV7-2
clone size: -
J gene: TRBJ2-1

CDR3 DNA: TGTGCCAGCAGTTTAGGACAGGGCTACGAGCAGTACTTC
CDR3 protein: CASSLGQGYEQYF
D gene: TRBD1
V gene: TRBV12-3/TRBV12-4
clone size: medium-sized
J gene: TRBJ2-7

CDR3 DNA: TGTGCCACCGGGACTAGCACAGATACGCAGTATTTT
CDR3 protein: CATGTSTDTQYF
D gene: -
V gene: TRBV24-1
clone size: -
J gene: TRBJ2-3

CDR3 DNA: TGTGCCAGCTCTACCTCGACAGTCCTGTTTTTT
CDR3 protein: CASSTSTVLFF
D gene: -
V gene: TRBV28
clone size: many
J gene: TRBJ1-4

CDR3 DNA: TGTGCCTGGAGTCGCGGCACAGCGGAGGTTTACGAGCAGTACTTC
CDR3 protein: CAWSRGTAEVYEQYF
D gene: -
V gene: TRBV30
clone size: -
J gene: TRBJ2-7

CDR3 DNA: TGCAGTGCCGGGGGCCAGGGGAGGTCGCAGTATTTT
CDR3 protein: CSAGGQGRSQYF
D gene: -
V gene: TRBV20-1
clone size: -
J gene: TRBJ2-3

CDR3 DNA: TGTGCCAGCAGCTTACAGGAGCTCCAAGAGACCCAGTACTTC
CDR3 protein: CASSLQELQETQYF
D gene: -
V gene: TRBV7-2
clone size: many
J gene: TRBJ2-5

CDR3 DNA: TGCAGTGCTCAAGGGCTAGCGGGACTCGCAGATACGCAGTATTTT
CDR3 protein: CSAQGLAGLADTQYF
D gene: TRBD2
V gene: TRBV20-1
clone size: many
J gene: TRBJ2-3

CDR3 DNA: TGTGCCACAGGCCCCGGAAGTCAGGGAACGGGGCAGTACTTC
CDR3 protein: CATGPGSQGTGQYF
D gene: -
V gene: TRBV6-1
clone size: many
J gene: TRBJ2-7

CDR3 DNA: TGCAGTGCTCCATGGGGCCCCGGACTAGCGGGAGTTCTCTCCTACAATGAGCAGTTCTTC
CDR3 protein: CSAPWGPGLAGVLSYNEQFF
D gene: TRBD2
V gene: TRBV20-1
clone size: medium-sized
J gene: TRBJ2-1

CDR3 DNA: TGTGCCAGCAGTTACGGGGAGACAGATACGCAGTATTTT
CDR3 protein: CASSYGETDTQYF
D gene: -
V gene: TRBV6-2/TRBV6-3
clone size: -
J gene: TRBJ2-3

CDR3 DNA: TGTGCCAGCTCCCCACGGACAGGGGAAAGGGCCGAGCAGTACTTC
CDR3 protein: CASSPRTGERAEQYF
D gene: TRBD1
V gene: TRBV18
clone size: -
J gene: TRBJ2-7

CDR3 DNA: TGTGCCAGCAGTGCCCCACAGGGGTTAAATTCACCCCTCCACTTT
CDR3 protein: CASSAPQGLNSPLHF
D gene: TRBD1
V gene: TRBV25-1
clone size: few
J gene: TRBJ1-6

CDR3 DNA: TGTGCCAGCAGTTACGCCTCTGGGGGGCTAGGAGAGACCCAGTACTTC
CDR3 protein: CASSYASGGLGETQYF
D gene: -
V gene: TRBV6-2/TRBV6-3
clone size: many
J gene: TRBJ2-5

CDR3 DNA: TGCAGTGCTAAGACAGGGCAAGAGACCCAGTACTTC
CDR3 protein: CSAKTGQETQYF
D gene: TRBD1
V gene: TRBV20-1
clone size: -
J gene: TRBJ2-5

CDR3 DNA: TGTGCCAGCGAAGGTAATGAGGACAGAAGCCGGTATTTT
CDR3 protein: CASEGNEDRSRYF
D gene: -
V gene: TRBV2
clone size: many
J gene: TRBJ2-3

CDR3 DNA: TGTGCCAGCAGCCAAGTAGGGACAGGGAAAGGAGTCACAGATACGCAGTATTTT
CDR3 protein: CASSQVGTGKGVTDTQYF
D gene: TRBD1
V gene: TRBV14
clone size: -
J gene: TRBJ2-3

CDR3 DNA: TGTGCCAGCAGCCAAGGAAGCGGGGGCTACGAGCAGTACTTC
CDR3 protein: CASSQGSGGYEQYF
D gene: TRBD2
V gene: TRBV4-2
clone size: few
J gene: TRBJ2-7

CDR3 DNA: TGTGCCAGCAGCCTAACGGGGGTTTCGGCCGGGGAGCTGTTTTTT
CDR3 protein: CASSLTGVSAGELFF
D gene: -
V gene: TRBV4-2
clone size: many
J gene: TRBJ2-2

CDR3 DNA: TGTGCCAGCAGCTTAGGGACAGGGGCAGGGCGGTATAGCAATCAGCCCCAGCATTTT
CDR3 protein: CASSLGTGAGRYSNQPQHF
D gene: TRBD1
V gene: TRBV7-8
clone size: many
J gene: TRBJ1-5

CDR3 DNA: TGTGCCAGCAGCCCGACAAGCTCCTACGAGCAGTACTTC
CDR3 protein: CASSPTSSYEQYF
D gene: -
V gene: TRBV27
clone size: few
J gene: TRBJ2-7

CDR3 DNA: TGTGCCAGCAGGAGACAGCCCTACGAGCAGTACTTC
CDR3 protein: CASRRQPYEQYF
D gene: -
V gene: TRBV2
clone size: few
J gene: TRBJ2-7

CDR3 DNA: TGTGCCTGGAGTGCCGACAGGGGGTCACCCCTCCACTTT
CDR3 protein: CAWSADRGSPLHF
D gene: TRBD1
V gene: TRBV30
clone size: many
J gene: TRBJ1-6

CDR3 DNA: TGTGCCAGTAGTATACGCAGGGGTAATGAAAAACTGTTTTTT
CDR3 protein: CASSIRRGNEKLFF
D gene: -
V gene: TRBV19
clone size: few
J gene: TRBJ1-4

CDR3 DNA: TGTGCCAGCAGCTTCCTGGGCCTCACCGGGGAGCTGTTTTTT
CDR3 protein: CASSFLGLTGELFF
D gene: -
V gene: TRBV7-3
clone size: -
J gene: TRBJ2-2

CDR3 DNA: TGTGCCAGCAGTTTGCGGCCGCTGAACACTGAAGCTTTTTTT
CDR3 protein: CASSLRPLNTEAFF
D gene: -
V gene: TRBV28
clone size: many
J gene: TRBJ1-1

CDR3 DNA: TGTGCCAGCAGTCCACCAGCTGACACCATATATTTT
CDR3 protein: CASSPPADTIYF
D gene: -
V gene: TRBV28
clone size: few
J gene: TRBJ1-3

CDR3 DNA: TGCGCCAGCAGTGAAGGGGGACTCGATTATAATTCACCCCTCCACTTT
CDR3 protein: CASSEGGLDYNSPLHF
D gene: -
V gene: TRBV10-2
clone size: few
J gene: TRBJ1-6

CDR3 DNA: TGTGCCAGCAGTTCTCTAGAAACAAGCAACGAGCAGTACTTC
CDR3 protein: CASSSLETSNEQYF
D gene: -
V gene: TRBV12-3/TRBV12-4
clone size: few
J gene: TRBJ2-7

CDR3 DNA: TGTGCCAGTAGTAGCGGCCCAGGGGGCGTCGGTGAAAAACTGTTTTTT
CDR3 protein: CASSSGPGGVGEKLFF
D gene: TRBD1
V gene: TRBV19
clone size: many
J gene: TRBJ1-4

CDR3 DNA: TGTGCCAGCAGCCTGACCAGAGGGGGCAATCAGCCCCAGCATTTT
CDR3 protein: CASSLTRGGNQPQHF
D gene: -
V gene: TRBV7-2
clone size: -
J gene: TRBJ1-5

CDR3 DNA: TGTGCCAGTACAAGGGACAGACGGAACACTGAAGCTTTCTTT
CDR3 protein: CASTRDRRNTEAFF
D gene: TRBD1
V gene: TRBV19
clone size: -
J gene: TRBJ1-1

CDR3 DNA: TGTGCCAGCAGCCAGGGACTAGCGGGAGTGGACAATGAGCAGTTCTTC
CDR3 protein: CASSQGLAGVDNEQFF
D gene: TRBD2
V gene: TRBV4-2
clone size: many
J gene: TRBJ2-1

CDR3 DNA: TGTGCCAGCAGCTTAGCGCAGGGTATCGGGGAGCTGTTTTTT
CDR3 protein: CASSLAQGIGELFF
D gene: -
V gene: TRBV7-9
clone size: -
J gene: TRBJ2-2

CDR3 DNA: TGCGCCAGCAGCTTGAACCCAGCTAGGCGTGAGCAGTTCTTC
CDR3 protein: CASSLNPARREQFF
D gene: -
V gene: TRBV5-1
clone size: few
J gene: TRBJ2-1

CDR3 DNA: TGTGCCAGCAGTGAAGTTAGGTTATCTAATTCACCCCTCCACTTT
CDR3 protein: CASSEVRLSNSPLHF
D gene: -
V gene: TRBV2
clone size: -
J gene: TRBJ1-6

CDR3 DNA: TGTGCCAGCAGTCAGACAGGGACAAATCAGCCCCAGCATTTT
CDR3 protein: CASSQTGTNQPQHF
D gene: TRBD1
V gene: TRBV7-2
clone size: many
J gene: TRBJ1-5

CDR3 DNA: TGTGCCAGCTCACCGACCCCCCCCGGGGAGCTGTTTTTT
CDR3 protein: CASSPTPPGELFF
D gene: -
V gene: TRBV18
clone size: -
J gene: TRBJ2-2

CDR3 DNA: TGCGCCAGCAGGGCCGGGACAAGCTCGAACACTGAAGCTTTCTTT
CDR3 protein: CASRAGTSSNTEAFF
D gene: -
V gene: TRBV5-1
clone size: many
J gene: TRBJ1-1

CDR3 DNA: TGCGCCAGCAGCTTGGGATACCGGGACACCGGGGAGCTGTTTTTT
CDR3 protein: CASSLGYRDTGELFF
D gene: -
V gene: TRBV5-1
clone size: -
J gene: TRBJ2-2

CDR3 DNA: TGTGCCAGCAGTTTATGGACTAGCTTGGTCCCCCATGAGCAGTTCTTC
CDR3 protein: CASSLWTSLVPHEQFF
D gene: TRBD2
V gene: TRBV12-3/TRBV12-4
clone size: many
J gene: TRBJ2-1

CDR3 DNA: TGTGCCAGCAGGCCCTATATCGACAGGGTTGATGAGCAGTTCTTC
CDR3 protein: CASRPYIDRVDEQFF
D gene: TRBD1
V gene: TRBV5-6
clone size: many
J gene: TRBJ2-1

CDR3 DNA: TGTGCCAGCAGCTTAGAACGGCGGGCCGGCACAGATACGCAGTATTTT
CDR3 protein: CASSLERRAGTDTQYF
D gene: -
V gene: TRBV7-4
clone size: -
J gene: TRBJ2-3

CDR3 DNA: TGCGCCAGCAGCCTCGGGTCCCCCGAGCCGCAGTACTTC
CDR3 protein: CASSLGSPEPQYF
D gene: -
V gene: TRBV5-1
clone size: many
J gene: TRBJ2-7

CDR3 DNA: TGTGCCAGCAGTCTGGGAAGCGGGACTAGCACAGATACGCAGTATTTT
CDR3 protein: CASSLGSGTSTDTQYF
D gene: TRBD2
V gene: TRBV28
clone size: many
J gene: TRBJ2-3

CDR3 DNA: TGTGCCAGCAGTTATAGGACTAGCGGGGATGAGCAGTTCTTC
CDR3 protein: CASSYRTSGDEQFF
D gene: TRBD2
V gene: TRBV6-5
clone size: -
J gene: TRBJ2-1

CDR3 DNA: TGTGCCAGCAGTTTAAGGACTAGCGGGAGAGCCTACGAGCAGTACTTC
CDR3 protein: CASSLRTSGRAYEQYF
D gene: TRBD2
V gene: TRBV27
clone size: -
J gene: TRBJ2-7

CDR3 DNA: TGTGCCAGCAAAGGGTTGACAGATACGCAGTATTTT
CDR3 protein: CASKGLTDTQYF
D gene: -
V gene: TRBV27
clone size: many
J gene: TRBJ2-3

CDR3 DNA: TGTGCCAGCAGTTCCTCCACCGGGGAGCTGTTTTTT
CDR3 protein: CASSSSTGELFF
D gene: -
V gene: TRBV12-3/TRBV12-4
clone size: many
J gene: TRBJ2-2